This T cell receptor beta chain was documented in a study of a mutant IDH1 vaccine in newly diagnosed glioma. Looking at the study overall: In weeks 1, 3, 5, 7, 11, 15, 19 and 23, patients were immunized, eight times in all. Every participant had undergone radiotherapy, temozolomide, or both before, and most underwent both.

Time point defined: week 23, last vaccination. Vaccination comprised doses that each held 300 ug of mutant IDH1 20-mer peptide, plus topical imiquimod. Donor tumors were new WHO grade 3 or 4 IDH1-mutant, ATRX-lost astrocytomas. Trimming cost V 6 bases and J 6 bases; bases outside gene matches: 11. Per the germline V gene, CDR1 is KGHSH and CDR2 is LQKENI. The CDR3 loop spans 16 amino acids. In regard to this clone: Its specificity is unknown.

The data were produced by immunoSEQ multiplex PCR, yet TCRdb's version contains in-frame clones alone and is incomplete. The repertoire holds tens of thousands of clones, with approximately 89% as singletons. This sequence originates from a woman aged 45-65 years with glioma. The sequenced sample was PBMCs, obtained from a glioma patient whose treatment included an IDH1 peptide vaccine. The rearrangement uses TRBV18 and TRBJ2-3, with 11 positions matching TRBD2. The CDR3: CASSPKLAGGGDTQYF. The CDR3 nucleotides read TGTGCCAGCTCGCCAAAGCTAGCGGGAGGTGGCGATACGCAGTATTTT.